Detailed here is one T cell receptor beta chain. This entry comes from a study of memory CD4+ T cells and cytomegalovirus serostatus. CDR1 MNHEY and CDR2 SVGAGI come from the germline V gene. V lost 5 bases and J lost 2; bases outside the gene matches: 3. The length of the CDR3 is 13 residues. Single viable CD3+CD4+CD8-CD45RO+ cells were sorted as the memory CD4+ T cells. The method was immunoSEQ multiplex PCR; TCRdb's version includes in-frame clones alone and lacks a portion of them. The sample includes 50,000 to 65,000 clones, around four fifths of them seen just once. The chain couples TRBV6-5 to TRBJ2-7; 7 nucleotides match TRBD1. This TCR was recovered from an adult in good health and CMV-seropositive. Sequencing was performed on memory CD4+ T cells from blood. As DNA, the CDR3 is TGTGCCAGCAGTAGGGACAGCACCTACGAGCAGTACTTC. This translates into CASSRDSTYEQYF.